The rows below give T cell receptor beta chains drawn from one sample of a study of blood T cell repertoires in COVID-19. Repertoires were generated with immunoSEQ multiplex PCR, while TCRdb's copy carries only in-frame clones and drops some. The sample has 85,000 to 120,000 clones, 92% seen once; the top ten hold 1.9%. The sample taken for sequencing was peripheral blood. Receptor source: a woman aged 50 to 60 with COVID-19, enrolled during active disease. CDR3s leave out the opening cysteine and the closing phenylalanine or tryptophan. The order of the fields is CDR3 length, V gene, J gene, CDR3 protein.

12	TRBV21-1	TRBJ1-2	ASSKKDTNYGYT
10	TRBV30	TRBJ2-3	AWSVPPDTQY
12	TRBV7-2	TRBJ1-2	ASSLGGAVRGYT
10	TRBV9	TRBJ1-3	ASSGAQYTIY
13	TRBV7-8	TRBJ2-7	ASSLEVRGGAEQY
15	TRBV9	TRBJ1-4	ASSVTGQGPFNEKLF
14	TRBV27	TRBJ2-1	ASSLRLAGGYNEQF
12	TRBV19	TRBJ1-2	ASSPAGLGYGYT
15	TRBV11-2	TRBJ1-4	ASSRRGGRSTNEKLF
14	TRBV25-1	TRBJ1-3	ASSEYRRGSGNTIY
12	TRBV19	TRBJ2-3	ASSILLDLNTQY
11	TRBV5-1	TRBJ1-5	ASSLRGEGTQH
12	TRBV6-6	TRBJ2-3	ASSYSTGLDTQY
14	TRBV5-6	TRBJ2-1	ASSFWTSGGNNEQF
13	TRBV19	TRBJ2-5	ASSMGRGRQETQY